This T cell receptor beta chain was profiled in a study of blood T cell repertoires in COVID-19. Across the study: Samples came from the United States, Italy and Spain, spanning acute and convalescent COVID-19. T cells, B-cell-depleted T cells, or PBMCs supplied cDNA or gDNA.

Germline V gene data show CDR1 as SGDLS and CDR2 as YYNGEE. This CDR3 contains 15 residues. J was trimmed by 3 bases and V by 0 bases; bases with no gene match: 5. In the source study's methods: Using reference gene primer amplification, nucleated cell counts were estimated. TCRdb's copy holds only in-frame clones and misses some; the assay was immunoSEQ multiplex PCR. D and trimming come from the DNA, and the V and J calls and clone size come from that table. The sample yields 150,000 to 200,000 clones, about three quarters seen once. The TCR sequence derives from a man aged 55-75 years with acute or convalescent COVID-19. The rearrangement links TRBV9 to TRBJ2-7; 8 nucleotides match TRBD1. The sample consisted of peripheral blood. CDR3 protein: CASSVEGQGVYEQYF. The DNA of the CDR3 is TGTGCCAGCAGCGTAGAAGGACAGGGAGTCTACGAGCAGTACTTC.